A selection of T cell receptor beta chains follows, all from one sample in a study of CXCR4 blockade with PD-1 therapy in pancreatic cancer. Using immunoSEQ multiplex PCR, the repertoire was profiled, and TCRdb retains in-frame clones only, with some absent. The sample shows approximately 5,200 clones, nearly 50% of them seen only once. Sequenced input: tumor tissue. Receptors originate from a human donor with pancreatic ductal adenocarcinoma. CDR3s include the opening cysteine and the closing phenylalanine or tryptophan. The order of the fields is V gene, D gene, J gene, clone size, CDR3 DNA, CDR3 protein. D genes are given only for firm matches. The listing skips clone size in some rows; elsewhere it reads once, few, many or a size class.

v_call: TRBV7-5
d_call: .
j_call: TRBJ1-1
clone_size: few
cdr3_nt: TGTGCCAGCAGCTTAGCTCCCACAGGGTTGGTGAACACTGAAGCTTTCTTT
cdr3_aa: CASSLAPTGLVNTEAFF

v_call: TRBV10-1
d_call: .
j_call: TRBJ2-3
clone_size: .
cdr3_nt: TGCGCCAGCAGTGAGCAGTACGGACACACAGATACGCAGTATTTT
cdr3_aa: CASSEQYGHTDTQYF

v_call: TRBV18
d_call: .
j_call: TRBJ1-1
clone_size: .
cdr3_nt: TGTGCCAGCTCACCCGGGATGAACACTGAAGCTTTCTTT
cdr3_aa: CASSPGMNTEAFF

v_call: TRBV9
d_call: .
j_call: TRBJ2-1
clone_size: few
cdr3_nt: TGTGCCAGCAGCTCTACACCGGGACTGAACTACAATGAGCAGTTCTTC
cdr3_aa: CASSSTPGLNYNEQFF

v_call: TRBV19
d_call: .
j_call: TRBJ1-2
clone_size: .
cdr3_nt: TGTGCCAGCGCCCGGGACCGAATGTATGGCTACACCTTC
cdr3_aa: CASARDRMYGYTF

v_call: TRBV6-8
d_call: TRBD2
j_call: TRBJ2-7
clone_size: medium-sized
cdr3_nt: TGTGCCAGCAGTGACTACGGGGGGAGAGAGCAGTACTTC
cdr3_aa: CASSDYGGREQYF

v_call: TRBV25-1
d_call: TRBD1
j_call: TRBJ2-2
clone_size: .
cdr3_nt: TGTGCCAGCAGTGCTCAGGGGGCGGGCGGGGAGCTGTTTTTT
cdr3_aa: CASSAQGAGGELFF

v_call: TRBV28
d_call: TRBD1
j_call: TRBJ1-4
clone_size: .
cdr3_nt: TGTGCCAGCAGTTTATTCGGGACAGGGGAAGAAAAACTGTTTTTT
cdr3_aa: CASSLFGTGEEKLFF

v_call: TRBV5-1
d_call: TRBD1
j_call: TRBJ1-4
clone_size: .
cdr3_nt: TGCGCCAGCAGCCAAGGACAGGGGGCTAGTGAAAAACTGTTTTTT
cdr3_aa: CASSQGQGASEKLFF

v_call: TRBV10-2
d_call: .
j_call: TRBJ2-1
clone_size: .
cdr3_nt: TGCGCCAGCAGTCCGGACAGTACCTACAATGAGCAGTTCTTC
cdr3_aa: CASSPDSTYNEQFF

v_call: TRBV6-8
d_call: TRBD1
j_call: TRBJ1-2
clone_size: medium-sized
cdr3_nt: TGTGCCAGTAGAACAGGGGGTGGAGGCTATGGCTACACCTTC
cdr3_aa: CASRTGGGGYGYTF

v_call: TRBV30
d_call: .
j_call: TRBJ2-7
clone_size: few
cdr3_nt: TGTGCCTGGAGCTTAGATTACGAGCAGTACTTC
cdr3_aa: CAWSLDYEQYF

v_call: TRBV29-1
d_call: .
j_call: TRBJ1-2
clone_size: .
cdr3_nt: TGCAGCGTTCCGGGACCAATAGCTAACTATGGCTACACCTTC
cdr3_aa: CSVPGPIANYGYTF

v_call: TRBV12-5
d_call: .
j_call: TRBJ2-7
clone_size: .
cdr3_nt: TGTGCTAGTGGTTGGGACTTTAGGGACGAGCAGTACTTC
cdr3_aa: CASGWDFRDEQYF

v_call: TRBV11-3
d_call: TRBD1
j_call: TRBJ1-4
clone_size: few
cdr3_nt: TGTGCCAGCAGCCTCGGACAGGGATCTAGTGAAAAACTGTTTTTT
cdr3_aa: CASSLGQGSSEKLFF

v_call: TRBV29-1
d_call: .
j_call: TRBJ2-2
clone_size: .
cdr3_nt: TGCAGCGTTGGCAAACTTACCGGGGAGCTGTTTTTT
cdr3_aa: CSVGKLTGELFF

v_call: TRBV19
d_call: .
j_call: TRBJ2-3
clone_size: few
cdr3_nt: TGTGCCAGTAGTAAGCGGGCAGATACGCAGTATTTT
cdr3_aa: CASSKRADTQYF

v_call: TRBV18
d_call: .
j_call: TRBJ2-5
clone_size: .
cdr3_nt: TGTGCCAGCTCAGAGACATCAGAGACCCAGTACTTC
cdr3_aa: CASSETSETQYF

v_call: TRBV6-8
d_call: .
j_call: TRBJ2-2
clone_size: .
cdr3_nt: TGTGCCAGCATTGGCCAGGGCTTCACCGGGGAGCTGTTTTTT
cdr3_aa: CASIGQGFTGELFF

v_call: TRBV18
d_call: .
j_call: TRBJ1-1
clone_size: .
cdr3_nt: TGTGCCAGCTCACCAGGGGAGTCTGAAGCTTTCTTT
cdr3_aa: CASSPGESEAFF

v_call: TRBV25-1
d_call: TRBD1
j_call: TRBJ2-2
clone_size: .
cdr3_nt: TGTGCCAGCGGGACAGGGGACACCGGGGAGCTGTTTTTT
cdr3_aa: CASGTGDTGELFF

v_call: TRBV28
d_call: .
j_call: TRBJ2-1
clone_size: .
cdr3_nt: TGTGCCAGCAGCAAGCCCGGACTACTGAGCTCCTACAATGAGCAGTTCTTC
cdr3_aa: CASSKPGLLSSYNEQFF

v_call: TRBV14
d_call: TRBD2
j_call: TRBJ2-7
clone_size: .
cdr3_nt: TGTGCCAGCAGCGCCAGGACTAGCGGGAGAACCTACGAGCAGTACTTC
cdr3_aa: CASSARTSGRTYEQYF

v_call: TRBV18
d_call: .
j_call: TRBJ2-5
clone_size: once
cdr3_nt: TGTGCCAGCTCACCACCTCCCGAATTCCAAGAGACCCAGTACTTC
cdr3_aa: CASSPPPEFQETQYF

v_call: TRBV7-6
d_call: .
j_call: TRBJ2-7
clone_size: few
cdr3_nt: TGTGCCAGCAGCTTAGGGGGGATAAGCTACGAGCAGTACTTC
cdr3_aa: CASSLGGISYEQYF

v_call: TRBV27
d_call: .
j_call: TRBJ1-5
clone_size: few
cdr3_nt: TGTGCCAGCAGTTTATATGGGACGTACAATCAGCCCCAGCATTTT
cdr3_aa: CASSLYGTYNQPQHF

v_call: TRBV18
d_call: TRBD2
j_call: TRBJ2-1
clone_size: .
cdr3_nt: TGTGCCAGCTCACCAGCCCGGGAGGGTGAGCAGTTCTTC
cdr3_aa: CASSPAREGEQFF

v_call: TRBV6-8
d_call: .
j_call: TRBJ1-4
clone_size: .
cdr3_nt: TGTGCCAGCAGTAGGGTGAGGTCTAATGAAAAACTGTTTTTT
cdr3_aa: CASSRVRSNEKLFF

v_call: TRBV30
d_call: .
j_call: TRBJ2-5
clone_size: few
cdr3_nt: TGTGCCTGGGACCGCCGGTCAGGGACCCAGTACTTC
cdr3_aa: CAWDRRSGTQYF

v_call: TRBV28
d_call: TRBD1
j_call: TRBJ1-1
clone_size: few
cdr3_nt: TGTGCCAGCGCGGGACAGACGAACACTGAAGCTTTCTTT
cdr3_aa: CASAGQTNTEAFF

v_call: TRBV7-2
d_call: .
j_call: TRBJ2-1
clone_size: .
cdr3_nt: TGTGCCAGCAGCCCGGGACCCGACAATGAGCAGTTCTTC
cdr3_aa: CASSPGPDNEQFF

v_call: TRBV19
d_call: .
j_call: TRBJ1-6
clone_size: .
cdr3_nt: TGTGCCAGTAGTGAACGGACGGGTAGCTCCTATAATTCACCCCTCCACTTT
cdr3_aa: CASSERTGSSYNSPLHF

v_call: TRBV15
d_call: .
j_call: TRBJ1-4
clone_size: .
cdr3_nt: TGTGCCACCAGCAGAGATAACAGCCTTAATGAAAAACTGTTTTTT
cdr3_aa: CATSRDNSLNEKLFF

v_call: TRBV15
d_call: .
j_call: TRBJ1-1
clone_size: .
cdr3_nt: TGTGCCACCAGCAGACAAAGGGGGGGGATCACTGAAGCTTTCTTT
cdr3_aa: CATSRQRGGITEAFF

v_call: TRBV6-8
d_call: TRBD1
j_call: TRBJ2-1
clone_size: .
cdr3_nt: TGTGCCAGCTGGACAGGGGTTCGTATCAATGAGCAGTTCTTC
cdr3_aa: CASWTGVRINEQFF

v_call: TRBV5-1
d_call: .
j_call: TRBJ1-6
clone_size: few
cdr3_nt: TGCGCCAGCAGCCAAGATTGGTTGGACATAAATAATTCACCCCTCCACTTT
cdr3_aa: CASSQDWLDINNSPLHF

v_call: TRBV9
d_call: .
j_call: TRBJ2-7
clone_size: .
cdr3_nt: TGTGCCAGCAGCGTAGTTAATGGGGAGCAGTACTTC
cdr3_aa: CASSVVNGEQYF

v_call: TRBV9
d_call: .
j_call: TRBJ1-3
clone_size: .
cdr3_nt: TGTGCCAGCAGCCCCGTGGGTATTGGTGGAAACACCATATATTTT
cdr3_aa: CASSPVGIGGNTIYF

v_call: TRBV30
d_call: TRBD1
j_call: TRBJ2-3
clone_size: .
cdr3_nt: TGTGCCTGGAGTGAGGGACAGGGGACCACAGATACGCAGTATTTT
cdr3_aa: CAWSEGQGTTDTQYF

v_call: TRBV29-1
d_call: .
j_call: TRBJ1-1
clone_size: .
cdr3_nt: TGCAGCGTCAAGTGGGGCGTCACTGAAGCTTTCTTT
cdr3_aa: CSVKWGVTEAFF

v_call: TRBV19
d_call: TRBD1
j_call: TRBJ2-7
clone_size: .
cdr3_nt: TGTGCCAGTAGCCTCCAGGGGGCGGATTACGAGCAGTACTTC
cdr3_aa: CASSLQGADYEQYF